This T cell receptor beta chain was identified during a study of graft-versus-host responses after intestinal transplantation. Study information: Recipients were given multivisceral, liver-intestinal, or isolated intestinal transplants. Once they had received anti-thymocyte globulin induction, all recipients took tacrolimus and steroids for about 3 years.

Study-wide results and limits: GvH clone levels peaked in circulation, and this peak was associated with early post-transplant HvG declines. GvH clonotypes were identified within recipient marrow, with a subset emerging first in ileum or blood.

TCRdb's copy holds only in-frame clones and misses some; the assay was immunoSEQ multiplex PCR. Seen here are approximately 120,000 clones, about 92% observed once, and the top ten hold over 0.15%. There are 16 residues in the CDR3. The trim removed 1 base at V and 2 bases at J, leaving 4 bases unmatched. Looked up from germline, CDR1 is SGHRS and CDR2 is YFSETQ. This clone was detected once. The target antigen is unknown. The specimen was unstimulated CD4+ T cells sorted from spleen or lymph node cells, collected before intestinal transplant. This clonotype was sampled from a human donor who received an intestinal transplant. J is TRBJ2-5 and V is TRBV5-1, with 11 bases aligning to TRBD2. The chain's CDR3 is CASSLLLAGAQETQYF. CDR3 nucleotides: TGCGCCAGCAGCTTGTTACTAGCGGGGGCACAAGAGACCCAGTACTTC.